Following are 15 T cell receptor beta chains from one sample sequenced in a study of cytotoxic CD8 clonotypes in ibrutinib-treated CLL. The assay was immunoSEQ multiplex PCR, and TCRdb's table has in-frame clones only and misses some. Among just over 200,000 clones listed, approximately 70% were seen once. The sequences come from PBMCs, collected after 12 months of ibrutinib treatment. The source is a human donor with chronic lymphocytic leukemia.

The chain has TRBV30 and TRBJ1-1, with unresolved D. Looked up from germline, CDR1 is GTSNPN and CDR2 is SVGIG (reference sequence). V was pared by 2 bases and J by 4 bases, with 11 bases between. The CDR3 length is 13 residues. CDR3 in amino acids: CAWSPEDITEAFF. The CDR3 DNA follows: TGTGCCTGGAGTCCAGAGGATATCACTGAAGCTTTCTTT.

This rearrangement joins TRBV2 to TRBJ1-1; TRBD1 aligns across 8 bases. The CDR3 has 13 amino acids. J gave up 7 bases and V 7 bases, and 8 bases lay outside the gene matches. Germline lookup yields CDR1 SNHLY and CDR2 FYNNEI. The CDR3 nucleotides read TGTGCCAGCAAGGGACAGGAGACGGGTGAAGCTTTCTTT. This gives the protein CASKGQETGEAFF.

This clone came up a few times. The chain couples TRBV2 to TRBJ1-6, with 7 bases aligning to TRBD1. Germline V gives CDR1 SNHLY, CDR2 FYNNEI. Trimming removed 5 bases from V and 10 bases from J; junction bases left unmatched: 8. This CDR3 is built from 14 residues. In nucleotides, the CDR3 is TGTGCCAGCAGTAGACAGGGTATGAAGTCACCCCTCCACTTT. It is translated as CASSRQGMKSPLHF.

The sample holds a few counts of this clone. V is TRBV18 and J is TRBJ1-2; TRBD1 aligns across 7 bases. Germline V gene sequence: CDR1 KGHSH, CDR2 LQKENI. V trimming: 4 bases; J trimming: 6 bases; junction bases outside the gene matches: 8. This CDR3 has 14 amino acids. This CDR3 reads CASSRQWDRDGYTF. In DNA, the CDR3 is TGTGCCAGCTCACGGCAGTGGGACAGAGATGGCTACACCTTC. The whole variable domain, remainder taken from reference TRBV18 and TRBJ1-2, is NAGVMQNPRHLVRRRGQEARLRCSPMKGHSHVYWYRQLPEEGLKFMVYLQKENIIDESGMPKERFSAEFPKEGPSILRIQQVVRGDSAAYFCASSRQWDRDGYTFGSGTRLTVV.

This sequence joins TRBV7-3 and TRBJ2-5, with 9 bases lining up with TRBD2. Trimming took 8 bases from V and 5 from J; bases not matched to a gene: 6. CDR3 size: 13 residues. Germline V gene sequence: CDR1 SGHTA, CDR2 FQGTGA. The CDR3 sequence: CASRKAGGETQYF. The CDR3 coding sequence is TGTGCCAGCCGCAAGGCGGGAGGGGAGACCCAGTACTTC.

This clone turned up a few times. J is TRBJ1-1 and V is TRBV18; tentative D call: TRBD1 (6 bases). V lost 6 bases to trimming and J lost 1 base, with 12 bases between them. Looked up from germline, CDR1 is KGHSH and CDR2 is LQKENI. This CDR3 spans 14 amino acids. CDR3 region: CASSQDRTNTEAFF. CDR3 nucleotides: TGTGCCAGCTCCCAAGACAGGACGAACACTGAAGCTTTCTTT. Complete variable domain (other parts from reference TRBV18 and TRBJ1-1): NAGVMQNPRHLVRRRGQEARLRCSPMKGHSHVYWYRQLPEEGLKFMVYLQKENIIDESGMPKERFSAEFPKEGPSILRIQQVVRGDSAAYFCASSQDRTNTEAFFGQGTRLTVV.

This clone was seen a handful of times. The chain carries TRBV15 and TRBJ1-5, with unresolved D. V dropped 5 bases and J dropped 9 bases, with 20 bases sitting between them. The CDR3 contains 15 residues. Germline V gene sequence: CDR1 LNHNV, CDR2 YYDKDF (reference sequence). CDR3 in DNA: TGTGCCACCAGCTGGAGTTCTACCCTGGTCATGCCCCAGCATTTT. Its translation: CATSWSSTLVMPQHF.

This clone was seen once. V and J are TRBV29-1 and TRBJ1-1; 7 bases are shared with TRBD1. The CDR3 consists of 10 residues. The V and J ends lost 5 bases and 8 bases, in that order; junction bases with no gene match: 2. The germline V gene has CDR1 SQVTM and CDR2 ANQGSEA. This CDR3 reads CSVRQGEAFF. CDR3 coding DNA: TGCAGCGTTCGACAGGGCGAAGCTTTCTTT.

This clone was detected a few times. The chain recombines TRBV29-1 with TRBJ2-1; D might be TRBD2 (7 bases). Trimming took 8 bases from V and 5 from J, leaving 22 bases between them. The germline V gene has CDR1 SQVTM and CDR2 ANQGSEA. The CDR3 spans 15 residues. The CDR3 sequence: CSSPRAGALNNEQFF. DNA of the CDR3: TGCAGCTCCCCCAGGGCGGGGGCCCTAAACAATGAGCAGTTCTTC.

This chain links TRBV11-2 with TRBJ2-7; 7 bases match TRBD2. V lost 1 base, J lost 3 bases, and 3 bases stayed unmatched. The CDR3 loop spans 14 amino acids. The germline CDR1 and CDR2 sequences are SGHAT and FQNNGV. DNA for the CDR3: TGTGCCAGCAGCTTAGGCGGGAGAGACTACGAGCAGTACTTC. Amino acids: CASSLGGRDYEQYF.

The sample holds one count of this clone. The CDR3 DNA reads TGCGCCAGCAGCCAAGATCGGAGAGGAGCCTCTGGAAACACCATATATTTT. Translated, it gives CASSQDRRGASGNTIYF. The chain has TRBV4-1 and TRBJ1-3; D is unresolved. The ends were cut back, 0 bases at V and 0 bases at J, with 12 bases in the middle. The CDR3 covers 17 residues. CDR1 is MGHRA and CDR2 is YSYEKL in the germline V gene.

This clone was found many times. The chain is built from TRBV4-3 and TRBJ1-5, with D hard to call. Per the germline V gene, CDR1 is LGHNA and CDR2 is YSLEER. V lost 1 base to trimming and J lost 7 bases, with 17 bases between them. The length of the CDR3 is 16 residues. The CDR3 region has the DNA TGCGCCAGCAGCCAAGGGTGGCCCGGTTCTGGCCAGCCCCAGCATTTT. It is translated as CASSQGWPGSGQPQHF.

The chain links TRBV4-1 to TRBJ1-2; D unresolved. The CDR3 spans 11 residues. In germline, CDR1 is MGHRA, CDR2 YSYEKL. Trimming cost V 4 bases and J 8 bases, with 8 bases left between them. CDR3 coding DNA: TGCGCCAGCAGCCGAGATGGGGGCTACACCTTC. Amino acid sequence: CASSRDGGYTF.

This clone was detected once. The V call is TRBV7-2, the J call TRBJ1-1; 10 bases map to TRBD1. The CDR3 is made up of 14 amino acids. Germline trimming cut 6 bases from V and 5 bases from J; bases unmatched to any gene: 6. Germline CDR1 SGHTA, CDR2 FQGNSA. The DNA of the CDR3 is TGTGCCAGCAGTAGGACAGGGGGAAAGACTGAAGCTTTCTTT. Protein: CASSRTGGKTEAFF.

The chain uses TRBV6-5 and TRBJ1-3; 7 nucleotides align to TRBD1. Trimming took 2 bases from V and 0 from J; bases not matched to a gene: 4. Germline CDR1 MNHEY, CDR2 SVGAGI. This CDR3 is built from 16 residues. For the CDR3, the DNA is TGTGCCAGCAGTTACCACGGACAGGACTCTGGAAACACCATATATTTT. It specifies CASSYHGQDSGNTIYF.